This TCR beta chain was captured in a study of metastatic and nonmetastatic thyroid tumors. Study background: Both malignant and benign thyroid patients supplied peripheral blood and tumor or nodule tissue samples, across which the repertoires of these patients were then compared. Study outcomes and limitations: Malignant thyroid tumors reportedly had TCR beta diversity that was significantly higher than in benign nodules, in blood and tumor.

Each patient came to thyroid surgery without any prior treatment (of any kind). In the authors' workflow: CDR3 was compared across clinicopathological groups, and the resulting differences were used to build a distant-metastasis classifier for papillary thyroid cancer. From the PCR reads, TCRdb re-called clones with MiXCR. The V and J calls and clone size are TCRdb's, not the authors'. The sample records roughly 36,000 clones, 10% to 13% being singletons. Many counts were recorded for this clone. Antigen specificity is unknown. Germline CDR1 and CDR2: MNHNS and SASEGT. This CDR3 is built from 15 residues. Trimming at V came to 7 bases and at J to 1 base, leaving 5 bases not matched to a gene.

The source material was blood. This clonotype was sampled from a female donor with papillary thyroid cancer or a benign thyroid nodule (not recorded which). Some clones in this sample may be carry-over from other donors' samples. The gene calls are TRBV6-1 and TRBJ2-1, with 9 bases that match TRBD2. In DNA form, the CDR3 reads TGTGCCAGCACTGATAGCGGGAGTTCCTACAATGAGCAGTTCTTC. Translation gives CASTDSGSSYNEQFF.